The 20 T cell receptor beta chains below come from one sample, sequenced in a study of cytomegalovirus exposure and HLA in healthy donors. With 60 Vbeta and 13 Jbeta primers, the PCR was carried out. Data came from immunoSEQ multiplex PCR; TCRdb stores just in-frame clones and leaves some out. Of about 160,000 clones in the sample, around 90% were seen once. Sequencing was carried out using PBMCs. Receptors were obtained from a young woman in good health and CMV-seronegative.

The rearrangement links TRBV9 to TRBJ1-1, with TRBD1 matching over 7 bases. CDR3 length: 14 residues. CDR1 and CDR2 from the germline V gene are SGDLS and YYNGEE. Trimming took 3 bases from V and 1 from J; bases not matched to a gene: 3. CDR3 sequence reads: CASSGDSWNTEAFF. The CDR3 DNA is TGTGCCAGCAGCGGGGACAGCTGGAACACTGAAGCTTTCTTT. Full variable domain (missing parts from reference TRBV9 and TRBJ1-1): DSGVTQTPKHLITATGQRVTLRCSPRSGDLSVYWYQQSLDQGLQFLIQYYNGEERAKGNILERFSAQQFPDLHSELNLSSLELGDSALYFCASSGDSWNTEAFFGQGTRLTVV.

The V gene is TRBV27, the J gene TRBJ2-1; 7 bases are shared with TRBD2. Trimming removed 7 bases from V and 0 bases from J; junction bases left unmatched: 24. Per the germline V gene, CDR1 is MNHEY and CDR2 is SMNVEV (reference sequence). The CDR3 has 21 residues. The CDR3 reads CASTRRIGLAAIRGSYNEQFF. CDR3 in DNA: TGTGCCAGCACTCGGAGGATAGGGCTAGCGGCCATCCGGGGCTCCTACAATGAGCAGTTCTTC.

V and J are TRBV15 and TRBJ1-2; D is undetermined. From germline, CDR1 is LNHNV and CDR2 YYDKDF (reference sequence). The CDR3 spans 15 residues. Trimming removed 0 bases from V and 7 bases from J, with 15 bases in between. The CDR3 DNA reads TGTGCCACCAGCAGAGATGCGTCTGGGAGTGGTGGCTACACCTTC. Amino acid sequence: CATSRDASGSGGYTF.

The chain couples TRBV5-1 to TRBJ2-7; 12 bases map to TRBD1. The germline V gene encodes CDR1 SGHRS and CDR2 YFSETQ. The V and J ends lost 3 bases and 7 bases, in that order; junction bases with no gene match: 11. This CDR3 spans 16 amino acids. In nucleotides, the CDR3 is TGCGCCAGCAGCTCCAGGGGCGGGACAGGGGGCACAGAGCAGTACGTC. Encoded protein: CASSSRGGTGGTEQYV.

The J gene is TRBJ2-4, the V gene TRBV5-1; 8 bases map to TRBD1. The CDR3 has 17 amino acids. The J segment lost 1 base and the V segment lost 1 base, leaving 7 bases of the junction unmatched. CDR1 is SGHRS, CDR2 YFSETQ, per germline. CDR3 protein: CASSLQSGGRAKNIQYF. CDR3 nucleotides: TGCGCCAGCAGCTTGCAATCAGGGGGCAGGGCCAAAAACATTCAGTACTTC.

The J gene is TRBJ1-1, the V gene TRBV2; perhaps TRBD1 as D (5 bases). Germline V gene sequence: CDR1 SNHLY, CDR2 FYNNEI. This CDR3 has 14 residues. V was pared by 6 bases and J by 0 bases, with 11 bases between. CDR3 coding DNA: TGTGCCAGCAGGCAACAGGAACTGAACACTGAAGCTTTCTTT. Protein product: CASRQQELNTEAFF. Using reference TRBV2 and TRBJ1-1 for the parts outside the CDR3, the full variable domain is EPEVTQTPSHQVTQMGQEVILRCVPISNHLYFYWYRQILGQKVEFLVSFYNNEISEKSEIFDDQFSVERPDGSNFTLKIRSTKLEDSAMYFCASRQQELNTEAFFGQGTRLTVV.

A single count supports this clone. V usage is TRBV7-8 and J usage is TRBJ1-5, with D perhaps matching TRBD1 (5 bases). Trimming pared 0 bases from V and 5 bases from J, leaving 17 bases between. The germline CDR1 and CDR2 sequences are SGHVS and FQNEAQ. The CDR3 length is 17 residues. The CDR3, as DNA: TGTGCCAGCAGCTTAGCCCGGCGGGGCAGGGCAGATCAGCCCCAGCATTTT. It codes for CASSLARRGRADQPQHF.

This chain links TRBV7-2 with TRBJ2-1, with D unresolved. CDR3 length equals 14 residues. Germline assignment: CDR1 SGHTA and CDR2 FQGNSA. V was trimmed by 1 base and J by 2 bases, leaving 6 bases between them. CDR3 loop: CASSLVLTYNEQFF. The CDR3 nucleotides read TGTGCCAGCAGCTTAGTACTAACCTACAATGAGCAGTTCTTC.

The chain uses TRBV28 and TRBJ1-2, with D unresolved. CDR1 is MDHEN and CDR2 is SYDVKM in the germline V gene. The V end lost 3 bases, the J end lost 7 bases, and 15 bases lay between the germline ends. The CDR3 has 14 residues. The CDR3 is CASSFGLRAGGYTF. DNA of the CDR3: TGTGCCAGCAGTTTTGGACTCCGAGCGGGTGGCTACACCTTC.

The CDR3 DNA reads as TGCAGCGTTGGGTTGCCTAGCGGGAGGGCCGATGAGCAGTTCTTC. It encodes CSVGLPSGRADEQFF. The V call is TRBV29-1, the J call TRBJ2-1; 12 nucleotides match TRBD2. V was pared by 4 bases and J by 8 bases, with 9 bases of the junction left unmatched. The CDR3 contains 15 residues. CDR1 is SQVTM and CDR2 is ANQGSEA in the germline V gene.

This clone has a handful of counts. The rearrangement links TRBV29-1 to TRBJ2-5; TRBD1 might be the D (6 bases). Germline CDR1 SQVTM, CDR2 ANQGSEA. The CDR3 covers 12 residues. Trimming removed 7 bases at V and 3 bases at J, with 12 bases between. The chain's CDR3 is CSDRQAEETQYF. The CDR3 DNA follows: TGCAGCGACCGACAGGCTGAAGAGACCCAGTACTTC.

The chain uses TRBV7-9 and TRBJ1-1, with 7 bases aligning to TRBD1. V trimming: 5 bases; J trimming: 5 bases; junction bases outside the gene matches: 2. This CDR3 has 12 residues. CDR1 is SEHNR and CDR2 is FQNEAQ in the germline V gene (reference sequence). CDR3 nucleotide sequence: TGTGCCAGCAGCCAACAGGGGACTGAAGCTTTCTTT. Protein: CASSQQGTEAFF. Complete variable domain (other parts from reference TRBV7-9 and TRBJ1-1): DTGVSQNPRHKITKRGQNVTFRCDPISEHNRLYWYRQTLGQGPEFLTYFQNEAQLEKSRLLSDRFSAERPKGSFSTLEIQRTEQGDSAMYLCASSQQGTEAFFGQGTRLTVV.

The chain links TRBV13 to TRBJ2-7, with 12 positions matching TRBD2. The germline V gene has CDR1 PRHDT and CDR2 FYEKMQ (reference sequence). This CDR3 is 17 amino acids long. With 2 bases clipped from V and 3 bases from J, the junction kept 8 bases outside the gene matches. CDR3: CASSLSSGRAKNYEQYF. The CDR3 DNA follows: TGTGCCAGCAGCTTATCTAGCGGGAGGGCCAAGAACTACGAGCAGTACTTC.

The chain couples TRBV6-5 to TRBJ1-6, with D possibly TRBD1 on 5 matching bases. Trimming took off 5 bases at V and 10 bases at J, with 9 bases between the two ends. This CDR3 contains 12 residues. CDR1 MNHEY and CDR2 SVGAGI come from the germline V gene. DNA of the CDR3: TGTGCCAGCAGTACCCAGGGCTCACCCCTCCACTTT. This gives the protein CASSTQGSPLHF.

Comment on this clone: Other DNA variants within this sample encode the same CDR3. The chain is built from TRBV5-4 and TRBJ2-3; 8 nucleotides agree with TRBD2. The J segment lost 2 bases and the V segment lost 5 bases, leaving 7 bases of the junction unmatched. CDR3 length: 15 amino acids. From germline, CDR1 is SGHNT and CDR2 YYREEE (reference sequence). Here the CDR3 DNA reads TGTGCCAGCAGGGACCAGCGGGGGTCCACAGATACGCAGTATTTT. It encodes CASRDQRGSTDTQYF.

This chain joins TRBV2 and TRBJ1-3, with a possible D match to TRBD1 (6 bases). Deletions cut 8 bases from V and 0 bases from J, with 11 bases between. This CDR3 contains 14 residues. Per germline, CDR1 SNHLY and CDR2 FYNNEI. Here the CDR3 reads CASGDRSSGNTIYF. As DNA, the CDR3 is TGTGCCAGCGGCGACAGGAGCTCTGGAAACACCATATATTTT.

V and J are TRBV29-1 and TRBJ1-2; D perhaps matches TRBD1 (6 bases). Germline CDR1 reads SQVTM; CDR2 reads ANQGSEA. V lost 1 base and J lost 8, with 17 bases in between. The CDR3 has 14 amino acids. CDR3 protein: CSVEGSRGAYGYTF. DNA of the CDR3: TGCAGCGTTGAAGGTAGTCGGGGGGCTTACGGCTACACCTTC. Drawing the rest from reference TRBV29-1 and TRBJ1-2, the complete variable domain is SAVISQKPSRDICQRGTSLTIQCQVDSQVTMMFWYRQQPGQSLTLIATANQGSEATYESGFVIDKFPISRPNLTFSTLTVSNMSPEDSSIYLCSVEGSRGAYGYTFGSGTRLTVV.

A few counts support this clone. The same CDR3 arises from other DNA sequences in this sample as well. The chain links TRBV19 to TRBJ1-5; 12 nucleotides match TRBD1. CDR1 is LNHDA, CDR2 SQIVND, per germline (reference sequence). Trimming at V came to 7 bases and at J to 6 bases, leaving 10 bases not matched to a gene. The CDR3 loop spans 16 amino acids. The CDR3 region is CASTLTGTGGGQPQHF. DNA for the CDR3: TGTGCCAGTACCCTGACCGGGACAGGGGGCGGTCAGCCCCAGCATTTT.

Only one count was recorded for this clone. The chain employs TRBV27 and TRBJ1-1; D is perhaps TRBD1 (6 bases). This CDR3 is 13 amino acids long. The V end was cut by 6 bases, the J end by 7 bases, with 15 bases between. In germline, CDR1 is MNHEY, CDR2 SMNVEV (reference sequence). The CDR3 sequence is CASSPGTSCEAFF. The DNA of the CDR3 is TGTGCCAGCAGCCCCGGGACAAGCTGTGAAGCTTTCTTT.

V is TRBV5-1 and J is TRBJ2-1; 12 nucleotides match TRBD2. The ends lost 7 bases at V and 6 bases at J; junction bases unmatched: 8. Looked up from germline, CDR1 is SGHRS and CDR2 is YFSETQ. The CDR3 is made up of 15 amino acids. The CDR3, as DNA: TGCGCCAGCGGACCGACTAGCGGGAGTGGCAATGAGCAGTTCTTC. This encodes CASGPTSGSGNEQFF.